A single sample is the source of the 30 T cell receptor beta chains below, sequenced in a study of blood T cell repertoires in COVID-19. Some clones are missing from TCRdb's copy, which holds only in-frame ones; the method was immunoSEQ multiplex PCR. The table records 100,000 to 150,000 clones, roughly 83% of them present only once. The sample consisted of peripheral blood. The receptors here all came from a man aged 60 to 69 with acute or convalescent COVID-19.

This clone was seen a single time. V gene TRBV12-3 or TRBV12-4 combines with J gene TRBJ2-4; possible D gene TRBD2, 5 bases. CDR3 length equals 13 residues. Between the trimmed V and J ends, which lost 3 bases and 9 bases, there was a span of 12 bases. CDR3 amino acids: CASSFNTRGIQYF. The CDR3 nucleotides are TGTGCCAGCAGTTTTAATACACGGGGCATTCAGTACTTC.

The chain employs TRBV28 and TRBJ1-1; D might be TRBD1 (6 bases). Deletions cut 2 bases from V and 4 bases from J, with 14 bases between. Looked up from germline, CDR1 is MDHEN and CDR2 is SYDVKM. The CDR3 is 15 residues long. As DNA, the CDR3 is TGTGCCAGCAGTTTACTGTCGGGACAAAGCACTGAAGCTTTCTTT. It encodes CASSLLSGQSTEAFF.

V is TRBV7-7 and J is TRBJ2-1; the match to TRBD2 covers 8 bases. Germline V gene data show CDR1 as SSHAT and CDR2 as FNYEAQ (reference sequence). There are 15 residues in the CDR3. V gave up 5 bases and J gave up 9 bases; unmatched junction bases: 12. Here the CDR3 DNA reads TGTGCCAGCAGCCCGTACGGGGGGGCCGACGGTGAGCAGTTCTTC. Translated: CASSPYGGADGEQFF.

CDR3 protein: CASSEPAGMTQYF. DNA for the CDR3: TGTGCCAGCAGTGAACCCGCAGGGATGACCCAGTACTTC. The V gene is TRBV6-1, the J gene TRBJ2-5, with D maybe TRBD1 (5 bases). In germline, CDR1 is MNHNS, CDR2 SASEGT. The CDR3 extends over 13 amino acids. V was pared by 2 bases and J by 7 bases, with 11 bases between.

This clone was seen more than once but under ten times. As DNA, the CDR3 is TGCGCCAGCAGCCAAGATCCGGCGGGAGGGCCCAGCTCCTACGAGCAGTACTTC. Translated: CASSQDPAGGPSSYEQYF. The chain uses TRBV4-1 and TRBJ2-7; 9 nucleotides line up with TRBD2. The CDR3 loop spans 18 amino acids. Losses at the gene ends were 0 bases for V and 0 bases for J; bases not matched to a gene: 9. From germline, CDR1 is MGHRA and CDR2 YSYEKL.

In this sample, this clone turned up a few times. The rearrangement uses TRBV18 and TRBJ2-7; tentative D call: TRBD2 (5 bases). CDR3 length: 16 residues. The V end lost 6 bases, the J end lost 3 bases, and 21 bases lay between the germline ends. The germline gives CDR1 KGHSH, CDR2 LQKENI. The CDR3 spells CASSPGSLDGGYEQYF. DNA for the CDR3: TGTGCCAGCTCTCCGGGCTCACTGGACGGAGGCTACGAGCAGTACTTC.

The chain uses TRBV5-1 and TRBJ2-7, with 10 positions matching TRBD1. CDR3 size: 16 residues. Germline V gene sequence: CDR1 SGHRS, CDR2 YFSETQ. V trimming: 0 bases; J trimming: 7 bases; junction bases outside the gene matches: 10. The CDR3: CASSLGDGDRGGEQYF. The DNA for the CDR3 is TGCGCCAGCAGCTTGGGAGATGGGGACAGGGGCGGGGAGCAGTACTTC. Based on the CDR3 plus reference TRBV5-1 and TRBJ2-7, the full variable domain is KAGVTQTPRYLIKTRGQQVTLSCSPISGHRSVSWYQQTPGQGLQFLFEYFSETQRNKGNFPGRFSGRQFSNSRSEMNVSTLELGDSALYLCASSLGDGDRGGEQYFGPGTRLTVT.

J is TRBJ2-7 and V is TRBV5-1; weak D call: TRBD2 (7 bases). The CDR3 totals 14 residues. Trimming left V 4 bases short and J 2 bases short, with 13 bases between. Germline V lookup: CDR1 SGHRS, CDR2 YFSETQ. For the CDR3, the DNA is TGCGCCAGCAGCACCCGGGGGGCCGCCTACGAGCAGTACTTC. It codes for CASSTRGAAYEQYF. Full variable domain (remainder filled in from reference TRBV5-1 and TRBJ2-7): KAGVTQTPRYLIKTRGQQVTLSCSPISGHRSVSWYQQTPGQGLQFLFEYFSETQRNKGNFPGRFSGRQFSNSRSEMNVSTLELGDSALYLCASSTRGAAYEQYFGPGTRLTVT.

The chain couples TRBV7-3 to TRBJ2-5; tentative D call: TRBD1 (5 bases). The CDR3 loop spans 14 amino acids. CDR1 and CDR2 from the germline V gene are SGHTA and FQGTGA. Trimming took off 5 bases at V and 4 bases at J, with 14 bases between the two ends. CDR3 sequence reads: CASSPRSRGETQYF. The DNA for the CDR3 is TGTGCCAGCAGCCCCCGGTCAAGGGGAGAGACCCAGTACTTC.

J is TRBJ1-6 and V is TRBV7-9; D gene unclear. The V gene lost 3 bases and the J gene lost 8 bases, with 8 bases spanning the gap. CDR3 length: 13 residues. Germline CDR1 is SEHNR and CDR2 is FQNEAQ (reference sequence). The CDR3 nucleotides read TGTGCCAGCAGCTTGCAACGAGATTCACCCCTCCACTTT. Protein product: CASSLQRDSPLHF.

The chain combines TRBV6-2 or TRBV6-3 with TRBJ2-3; 10 nucleotides match TRBD2. This CDR3 comprises 19 residues. The J segment lost 1 base and the V segment lost 2 bases, leaving 12 bases of the junction unmatched. Germline V CDR1 and CDR2: MNHEY, SVGEGT. DNA of the CDR3: TGTGCCAGCAGTTACGGAGTAGCGGGAGGCCCCGTGGGCACAGATACGCAGTATTTT. It encodes CASSYGVAGGPVGTDTQYF.

The chain carries TRBV24-1 and TRBJ2-1, with TRBD2 identical over 11 bases. The CDR3 totals 16 residues. The V gene end was trimmed by 5 bases and the J gene end by 4 bases; junction bases not matched to a gene: 6. Germline CDR1 KGHDR, CDR2 SFDVKD. CDR3 in DNA: TGTGCCACCAGTGGGCGACTAGCGGGGAGTTACAATGAGCAGTTCTTC. Protein product: CATSGRLAGSYNEQFF.

The chain combines TRBV28 with TRBJ1-2; no firm D call. Trimming cost V 7 bases and J 6 bases, with 21 bases left between them. From germline, CDR1 is MDHEN and CDR2 SYDVKM. The CDR3 runs to 15 residues. Written as DNA, the CDR3 is TGTGCCAGCAATAGCCTGGAAGTAGGATTGGATGGCTACACCTTC. This codes for CASNSLEVGLDGYTF.

The V call is TRBV27, the J call TRBJ1-2; 9 nucleotides line up with TRBD1. Per the germline V gene, CDR1 is MNHEY and CDR2 is SMNVEV (reference sequence). Trimming took 5 bases from V and 8 from J; bases not matched to a gene: 9. The CDR3 consists of 14 residues. The CDR3 DNA reads TGTGCCAGCAGTATCACCGGGACAGGGAGCGGCTACACCTTC. It is translated as CASSITGTGSGYTF.

The chain employs TRBV9 and TRBJ1-6, with 7 bases identical to TRBD1. Trimming took 3 bases from V and 9 from J; bases not matched to a gene: 6. This CDR3 is 14 amino acids long. CDR1 and CDR2 (germline): SGDLS, YYNGEE. The CDR3 region has the DNA TGTGCCAGCAGCGAAGGGGGCGCGGGTTCACCCCTCCACTTT. Its translation: CASSEGGAGSPLHF. Complete variable domain (other parts from reference TRBV9 and TRBJ1-6): DSGVTQTPKHLITATGQRVTLRCSPRSGDLSVYWYQQSLDQGLQFLIQYYNGEERAKGNILERFSAQQFPDLHSELNLSSLELGDSALYFCASSEGGAGSPLHFGNGTRLTVT.

V and J are TRBV5-1 and TRBJ2-7; TRBD2 aligns across 10 bases. The CDR3 has 15 residues. Losses at the gene ends were 4 bases for V and 3 bases for J; bases not matched to a gene: 7. Germline CDR1 is SGHRS and CDR2 is YFSETQ. CDR3 DNA sequence: TGCGCCAGCAGCCTAAACGTAGCGGGAGGCTACGAGCAGTACTTC. It is translated as CASSLNVAGGYEQYF.

This clone occurred many times. This chain uses TRBV4-2 with TRBJ1-3; possibly TRBD1 for D (5 bases). Between the trimmed V and J ends, which lost 0 bases and 0 bases, there was a span of 12 bases. Germline lookup yields CDR1 LGHNA and CDR2 YNFKEQ. The CDR3 contains 17 residues. This CDR3 is CASSQDQGHRSGNTIYF. CDR3 nucleotide sequence: TGTGCCAGCAGCCAAGATCAAGGACATCGCTCTGGAAACACCATATATTTT.

The genes are TRBV24-1 and TRBJ1-1; 7 bases are a match to TRBD1. The CDR3 loop spans 24 amino acids. Trimming removed 3 bases from V and 1 base from J; junction bases left unmatched: 31. CDR1 KGHDR and CDR2 SFDVKD come from the germline V gene. CDR3 in DNA: TGTGCCACCAGTGATGTCCGACTAGATCATTACAGGCGGTCACGGCGACAGGGGAACACTGAAGCTTTCTTT. Encoded protein: CATSDVRLDHYRRSRRQGNTEAFF.

This clone occurred a few times. The chain recombines TRBV7-9 with TRBJ1-4; no clear D. Germline CDR1 reads SEHNR; CDR2 reads FQNEAQ (reference sequence). V was clipped by 1 base and J by 3 bases, with 9 bases between them. This CDR3 spans 15 amino acids. As DNA, the CDR3 is TGTGCCAGCAGCTTAGATCTAGGTGCTAATGAAAAACTGTTTTTT. The encoded protein is CASSLDLGANEKLFF.

This clone was seen only a few times. V is TRBV19 and J is TRBJ1-5; D may be TRBD1 (5 bases). The CDR3 totals 14 residues. Germline V gene lookup returns CDR1 LNHDA and CDR2 SQIVND (reference sequence). Trimming left V 5 bases short and J 4 bases short, with 12 bases between. The CDR3 sequence: CASSDRDWNQPQHF. The CDR3 region has the DNA TGTGCCAGTAGTGACCGGGACTGGAATCAGCCCCAGCATTTT.

The chain joins TRBV6-5 to TRBJ2-1; possibly TRBD2 for D (6 bases). V was clipped by 5 bases and J by 8 bases, with 19 bases between them. CDR1 and CDR2 (germline): MNHEY, SVGAGI. CDR3 size: 15 residues. Here the CDR3 DNA reads TGTGCCAGCAGTCCACACGGAGGGAGAGGCGATGAGCAGTTCTTC. Translation gives CASSPHGGRGDEQFF.

V and J are TRBV7-6 and TRBJ2-1; unclear D gene. This CDR3 has 14 amino acids. Germline V gene lookup returns CDR1 SGHVS and CDR2 FNYEAQ. Deletions cut 5 bases from V and 2 bases from J, with 10 bases between. The CDR3 protein is CASSQRRAYNEQFF. CDR3 DNA: TGTGCCAGCAGCCAAAGACGGGCCTACAATGAGCAGTTCTTC. The entire variable domain, with the rest obtained from reference TRBV7-6 and TRBJ2-1, is as follows: GAGVSQSPRYKVTKRGQDVALRCDPISGHVSLYWYRQALGQGPEFLTYFNYEAQQDKSGLPNDRFSAERPEGSISTLTIQRTEQRDSAMYRCASSQRRAYNEQFFGPGTRLTVL.

The V call is TRBV11-1, the J call TRBJ1-2; D not resolved. V lost 5 bases and J 4 bases, leaving 11 bases between the germline ends. Germline CDR1 SGHAT, CDR2 FQDESV (reference sequence). CDR3 length: 13 residues. The CDR3 is CASSAVAGYGYTF. CDR3 DNA: TGTGCCAGCAGCGCGGTCGCCGGCTATGGCTACACCTTC.

This chain links TRBV19 with TRBJ1-2; possible D gene TRBD1, 6 bases. The CDR3 sequence is 13 residues long. Germline V gives CDR1 LNHDA, CDR2 SQIVND (reference sequence). Trimming took off 5 bases at V and 2 bases at J, with 9 bases between the two ends. The CDR3 loop is CASSPTGNYGYTF. The CDR3 coding sequence is TGTGCCAGTAGTCCAACAGGGAACTATGGCTACACCTTC. Full variable domain (rest looked up from reference TRBV19 and TRBJ1-2): DGGITQSPKYLFRKEGQNVTLSCEQNLNHDAMYWYRQDPGQGLRLIYYSQIVNDFQKGDIAEGYSVSREKKESFPLTVTSAQKNPTAFYLCASSPTGNYGYTFGSGTRLTVV.

The CDR3: CASSEYTGAGNTIYF. DNA for the CDR3: TGTGCCAGCAGTGAATATACGGGGGCTGGAAACACCATATATTTT. The gene calls are TRBV25-1 and TRBJ1-3; TRBD1 might be the D (5 bases). This CDR3 is 15 amino acids long. V dropped 0 bases and J dropped 2 bases, with 8 bases sitting between them. CDR1 is MGHDK, CDR2 SYGVNS, per germline.

The rearrangement links TRBV12-3 or TRBV12-4 to TRBJ1-3, with a weak D call TRBD1 (5 bases). Trimming stripped 7 bases from V and 4 bases from J, with 11 bases between. This CDR3 is 13 amino acids long. The CDR3 spells CASNWGVGNTIYF. CDR3 DNA sequence: TGTGCCAGCAACTGGGGCGTAGGAAACACCATATATTTT.

This clone was seen just once. CDR3 nucleotides: TGTGCCAGCAGCCCCCGGATAGTAGCGGGACACAATGAGCAGTTCTTC. This gives the protein CASSPRIVAGHNEQFF. The rearrangement joins TRBV11-2 to TRBJ2-1; the match to TRBD2 covers 8 bases. Per germline, CDR1 SGHAT and CDR2 FQNNGV. The trim removed 5 bases at V and 5 bases at J, leaving 11 bases unmatched. This CDR3 contains 16 residues.

The CDR3 protein is CASSDRGQGADTQYF. Written as DNA, the CDR3 is TGTGCCAGCAGCGACCGGGGACAAGGAGCAGATACGCAGTATTTT. This chain links TRBV6-5 with TRBJ2-3; a possible D gene is TRBD1 (6 bases). The CDR3 consists of 15 residues. Germline CDR1 MNHEY, CDR2 SVGAGI. Trimming removed 6 bases from V and 4 bases from J, with 17 bases in between.

The table lists this clone with a few counts. This sequence joins TRBV3-1 (or the pseudogene TRBV3-2) and TRBJ2-5; D is undetermined. The CDR3 is made up of 11 amino acids. The germline V gene has CDR1 LGHDT and CDR2 YNNKEL (reference sequence). V was cut by 2 bases and J by 5 bases, with 3 bases left in between. CDR3 protein: CASSQLETQYF. Written as DNA, the CDR3 is TGTGCCAGCAGCCAACTCGAGACCCAGTACTTC.

A word on this clone: Other DNA sequences of this sample code for an identical CDR3. This chain connects TRBV19 to TRBJ2-1, with TRBD2 matching over 13 bases. The CDR3 is 15 amino acids. Germline assignment: CDR1 LNHDA and CDR2 SQIVND (reference sequence). With 5 bases clipped from V and 3 bases from J, the junction kept 1 base outside the gene matches. The CDR3 DNA sequence: TGTGCCAGTAGTCGGACTAGCGGGGGCTACAATGAGCAGTTCTTC. Its protein is CASSRTSGGYNEQFF.